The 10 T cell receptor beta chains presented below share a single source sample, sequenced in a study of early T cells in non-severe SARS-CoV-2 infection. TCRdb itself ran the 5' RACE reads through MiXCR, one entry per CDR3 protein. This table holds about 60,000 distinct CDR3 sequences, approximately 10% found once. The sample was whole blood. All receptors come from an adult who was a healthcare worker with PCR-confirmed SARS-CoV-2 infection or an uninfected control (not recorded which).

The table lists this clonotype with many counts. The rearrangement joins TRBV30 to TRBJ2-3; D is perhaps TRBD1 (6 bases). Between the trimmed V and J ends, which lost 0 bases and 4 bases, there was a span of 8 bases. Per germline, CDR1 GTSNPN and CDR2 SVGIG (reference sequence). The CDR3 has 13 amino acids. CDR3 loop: CAWSVQGSDTQYF. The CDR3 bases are TGTGCCTGGAGTGTGCAGGGGTCAGATACGCAGTATTTT.

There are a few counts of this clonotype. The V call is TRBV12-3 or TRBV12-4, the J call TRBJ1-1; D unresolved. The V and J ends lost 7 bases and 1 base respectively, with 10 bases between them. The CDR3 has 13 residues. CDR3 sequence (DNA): TGTGCCAGCACCCGACAACCGAACACTGAAGCTTTCTTT. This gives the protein CASTRQPNTEAFF.

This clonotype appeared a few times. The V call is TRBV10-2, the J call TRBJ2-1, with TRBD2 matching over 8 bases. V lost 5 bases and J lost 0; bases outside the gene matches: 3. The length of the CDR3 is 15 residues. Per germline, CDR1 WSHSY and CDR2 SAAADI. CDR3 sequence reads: CASSKTSDSYNEQFF. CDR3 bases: TGCGCCAGCAGTAAGACTAGCGACTCCTACAATGAGCAGTTCTTC.

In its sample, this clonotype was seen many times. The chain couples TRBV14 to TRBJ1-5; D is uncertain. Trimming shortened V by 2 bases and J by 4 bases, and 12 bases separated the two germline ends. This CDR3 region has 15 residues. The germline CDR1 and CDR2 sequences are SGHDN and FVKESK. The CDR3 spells CASSQSSGGNQPQHF. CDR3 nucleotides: TGTGCCAGCAGCCAATCGTCCGGAGGTAATCAGCCCCAGCATTTT. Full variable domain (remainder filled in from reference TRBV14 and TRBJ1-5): EAGVTQFPSHSVIEKGQTVTLRCDPISGHDNLYWYRRVMGKEIKFLLHFVKESKQDESGMPNNRFLAERTGGTYSTLKVQPAELEDSGVYFCASSQSSGGNQPQHFGDGTRLSIL.

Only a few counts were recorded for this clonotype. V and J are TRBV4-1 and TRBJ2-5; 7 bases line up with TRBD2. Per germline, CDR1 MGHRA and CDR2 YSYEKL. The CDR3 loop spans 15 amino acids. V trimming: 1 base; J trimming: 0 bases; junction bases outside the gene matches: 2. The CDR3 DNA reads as TGCGCCAGCAGCCAAGTAGGGACTAACCAAGAGACCCAGTACTTC. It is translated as CASSQVGTNQETQYF.

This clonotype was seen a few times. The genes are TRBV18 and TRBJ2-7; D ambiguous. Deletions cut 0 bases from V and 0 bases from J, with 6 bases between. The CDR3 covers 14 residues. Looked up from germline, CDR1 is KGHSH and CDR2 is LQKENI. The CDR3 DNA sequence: TGTGCCAGCTCACCACCGGTTGACTCCTACGAGCAGTACTTC. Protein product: CASSPPVDSYEQYF.

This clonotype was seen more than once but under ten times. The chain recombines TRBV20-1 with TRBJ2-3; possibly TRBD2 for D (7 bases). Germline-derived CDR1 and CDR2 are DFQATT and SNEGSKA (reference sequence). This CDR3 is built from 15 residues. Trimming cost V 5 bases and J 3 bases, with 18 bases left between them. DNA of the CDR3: TGCAGTGCTTCGGTTGGGGGCGGGAGTACAGATACGCAGTATTTT. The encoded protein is CSASVGGGSTDTQYF.

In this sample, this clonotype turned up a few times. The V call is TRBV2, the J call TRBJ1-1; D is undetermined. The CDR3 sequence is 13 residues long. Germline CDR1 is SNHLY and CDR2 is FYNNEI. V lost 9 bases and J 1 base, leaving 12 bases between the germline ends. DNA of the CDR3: TGTGCCAGTCACCTGGGAGGGAACACTGAAGCTTTCTTT. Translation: CASHLGGNTEAFF.

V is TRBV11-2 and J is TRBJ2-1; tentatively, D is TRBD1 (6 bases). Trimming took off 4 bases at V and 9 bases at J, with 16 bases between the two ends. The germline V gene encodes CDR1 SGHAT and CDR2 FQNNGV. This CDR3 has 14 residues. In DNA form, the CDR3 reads TGTGCCAGCAGCTCTTCTGCAGGGGCCGGTGAGCAGTTCTTC. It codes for CASSSSAGAGEQFF.

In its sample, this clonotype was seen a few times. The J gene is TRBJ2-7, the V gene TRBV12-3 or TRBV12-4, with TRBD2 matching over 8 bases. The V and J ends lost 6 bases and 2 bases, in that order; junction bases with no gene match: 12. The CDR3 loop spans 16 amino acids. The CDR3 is CASSPGGTRIPYEQYF. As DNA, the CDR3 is TGTGCCAGCAGCCCTGGGGGGACTAGGATTCCCTACGAGCAGTACTTC.